The 30 T cell receptor beta chains reported below all come from one sample, sequenced in a study of neoadjuvant anti-PD-1 for oral cavity cancer. Using immunoSEQ multiplex PCR, the repertoire was profiled, and TCRdb retains in-frame clones only, with some absent. This table has tens of thousands of clones, more than 60% appearing once. The source material was PBMCs, sampled before nivolumab (anti-PD-1) treatment. Receptors originate from a person aged 40-85 years with oral cavity squamous cell carcinoma.

The chain employs TRBV5-1 and TRBJ1-1, with D possibly being TRBD1 (5 bases). Trimming took off 7 bases at V and 2 bases at J, with 15 bases between the two ends. The CDR3 sequence is 14 residues long. Germline V gene sequence: CDR1 SGHRS, CDR2 YFSETQ. The CDR3 reads CASGPSRGNTEAFF. The CDR3 nucleotides are TGCGCCAGCGGGCCCTCGAGGGGAAACACTGAAGCTTTCTTT.

This clone appeared a few times. This chain uses TRBV7-7 with TRBJ2-3; tentative D call: TRBD2 (6 bases). CDR3 size: 17 residues. The germline V and J ends were trimmed by 5 bases and 4 bases, with 22 bases remaining between them. Germline V gives CDR1 SSHAT, CDR2 FNYEAQ (reference sequence). The CDR3 is CASSLGSRGVGADTQYF. CDR3 nucleotide sequence: TGTGCCAGCAGCCTAGGGTCGCGCGGGGTCGGGGCAGATACGCAGTATTTT.

The chain couples TRBV4-1 to TRBJ1-4; TRBD1 agrees at 9 bases. Germline CDR1 MGHRA, CDR2 YSYEKL. This CDR3 comprises 17 residues. J gave up 5 bases and V 4 bases, and 11 bases lay outside the gene matches. CDR3 protein: CASSPGQGQRGNEKLFF. The DNA for the CDR3 is TGCGCCAGCAGCCCCGGACAGGGGCAAAGGGGCAATGAAAAACTGTTTTTT.

The chain links TRBV7-2 to TRBJ2-1, with TRBD1 as a possible D gene (6 bases). The CDR3 sequence is 13 residues long. Germline CDR1 SGHTA, CDR2 FQGNSA. The ends were cut back, 5 bases at V and 7 bases at J, with 12 bases in the middle. CDR3 in amino acids: CASSLHRENEQFF. CDR3 nucleotides: TGTGCCAGCAGCCTCCACAGGGAGAATGAGCAGTTCTTC. Filled out from reference TRBV7-2 and TRBJ2-1, the complete variable domain reads GAGVSQSPSNKVTEKGKDVELRCDPISGHTALYWYRQSLGQGLEFLIYFQGNSAPDKSGLPSDRFSAERTGGSVSTLTIQRTQQEDSAVYLCASSLHRENEQFFGPGTRLTVL.

The chain carries TRBV6-1 and TRBJ1-1; D uncertain. CDR3 length equals 13 residues. Deletions cut 7 bases from V and 2 bases from J, with 11 bases between. Germline V lookup: CDR1 MNHNS, CDR2 SASEGT. This CDR3 is CASKTLGNTEAFF. CDR3 sequence (DNA): TGTGCCAGCAAGACACTCGGAAACACTGAAGCTTTCTTT.

V usage is TRBV11-2 and J usage is TRBJ1-1, with D possibly TRBD1 on 5 matching bases. CDR1 and CDR2 from the germline V gene are SGHAT and FQNNGV. The ends were cut back, 6 bases at V and 5 bases at J, with 22 bases in the middle. The CDR3 is 16 amino acids. DNA for the CDR3: TGTGCCAGCAGGCCCAAACGAGGGCAGGGATGGACTGAAGCTTTCTTT. Encoded protein: CASRPKRGQGWTEAFF.

This chain links TRBV2 with TRBJ2-7, with a tentative D call TRBD1 (5 bases). CDR3 length: 12 amino acids. V was pared by 11 bases and J by 2 bases, with 13 bases between. The germline V gene encodes CDR1 SNHLY and CDR2 FYNNEI. CDR3 in amino acids: CAWGQNAYEQYF. DNA of the CDR3: TGTGCCTGGGGCCAAAACGCCTACGAGCAGTACTTC. Full variable domain (outside the CDR3, taken from reference TRBV2 and TRBJ2-7): EPEVTQTPSHQVTQMGQEVILRCVPISNHLYFYWYRQILGQKVEFLVSFYNNEISEKSEIFDDQFSVERPDGSNFTLKIRSTKLEDSAMYFCAWGQNAYEQYFGPGTRLTVT.

Only one count was recorded for this clone. The rearrangement uses TRBV5-1 and TRBJ2-5; D gene ambiguous. The V end lost 0 bases, the J end lost 5 bases, and 8 bases lay between the germline ends. The CDR3 runs 13 residues. Looked up from germline, CDR1 is SGHRS and CDR2 is YFSETQ. The CDR3 region has the DNA TGCGCCAGCAGCTTGGGACGGAGTGAGACCCAGTACTTC. The encoded protein is CASSLGRSETQYF.

This chain connects TRBV6-5 to TRBJ1-5; D remains unclear. V was pared by 0 bases and J by 4 bases, with 10 bases between. Germline V gene sequence: CDR1 MNHEY, CDR2 SVGAGI. The CDR3 sequence is 15 residues long. The CDR3 DNA sequence: TGTGCCAGCAGTTACTCGGCGCGGCGAAATCAGCCCCAGCATTTT. Protein product: CASSYSARRNQPQHF.

The chain carries TRBV19 and TRBJ1-5, with a weak D call TRBD1 (5 bases). Trimming removed 3 bases at V and 2 bases at J, with 11 bases between. The CDR3 loop spans 15 amino acids. CDR1 is LNHDA and CDR2 is SQIVND in the germline V gene (reference sequence). The chain's CDR3 is CASSMGGTGNQPQHF. CDR3 nucleotide sequence: TGTGCCAGTAGTATGGGGGGAACTGGCAATCAGCCCCAGCATTTT.

This clone appeared a few times. The chain has TRBV25-1 and TRBJ2-2, with D tentatively TRBD1 (5 bases). V was shortened by 1 base and J by 6 bases, with 9 bases between the two germline ends. The CDR3 is 14 residues long. Germline values: CDR1 MGHDK, CDR2 SYGVNS. CDR3 sequence (DNA): TGTGCCAGCAGTGAATTTAGACAGTCCGGGGAGCTGTTTTTT. It codes for CASSEFRQSGELFF.

This clone turned up a few times. The chain carries TRBV19 and TRBJ2-2; 9 nucleotides match TRBD2. The germline CDR1 and CDR2 sequences are LNHDA and SQIVND (reference sequence). This CDR3 is built from 17 residues. V lost 5 bases and J lost 2; bases outside the gene matches: 9. CDR3 region: CASSWDSGRPNTGELFF. For the CDR3, the DNA is TGTGCCAGTAGTTGGGATAGCGGGAGACCTAACACCGGGGAGCTGTTTTTT.

V and J are TRBV7-7 and TRBJ1-1, with a possible D match to TRBD1 (5 bases). The CDR3 has 14 amino acids. The germline V and J ends were trimmed by 5 bases and 4 bases, with 14 bases remaining between them. Looked up from germline, CDR1 is SSHAT and CDR2 is FNYEAQ (reference sequence). The CDR3 sequence: CASSPVQGGTEAFF. CDR3 DNA sequence: TGTGCCAGCAGCCCCGTGCAGGGTGGCACTGAAGCTTTCTTT.

V and J are TRBV7-3 and TRBJ1-5; D gene unclear. The CDR3 runs 17 residues. Trimming pared 9 bases from V and 0 bases from J, leaving 21 bases between. The germline V gene encodes CDR1 SGHTA and CDR2 FQGTGA. The CDR3 DNA is TGTGCCAGATATACTGCCCTTCCCTCCTATAGCAATCAGCCCCAGCATTTT. It yields the protein CARYTALPSYSNQPQHF.

This clone was observed a few times. The rearrangement joins TRBV9 to TRBJ1-1, with a tentative D call TRBD1 (6 bases). V lost 3 bases and J 6 bases, leaving 15 bases between the germline ends. This CDR3 region has 14 residues. The V gene's germline CDR1 is SGDLS and CDR2 YYNGEE. The CDR3 DNA sequence: TGTGCCAGCAGCGCCCTCGGACAGACCCCTGAAGCTTTCTTT. Protein product: CASSALGQTPEAFF. Full variable domain (rest looked up from reference TRBV9 and TRBJ1-1): DSGVTQTPKHLITATGQRVTLRCSPRSGDLSVYWYQQSLDQGLQFLIQYYNGEERAKGNILERFSAQQFPDLHSELNLSSLELGDSALYFCASSALGQTPEAFFGQGTRLTVV.

The V call is TRBV7-3, the J call TRBJ2-1; TRBD2 matches 11 bases. CDR1 and CDR2 from the germline V gene are SGHTA and FQGTGA. The CDR3 consists of 16 residues. Losses at the gene ends were 4 bases for V and 9 bases for J; bases not matched to a gene: 11. The DNA for the CDR3 is TGTGCCAGCAGCTCACTAGCGGGAGCGAGGGCTGGTGAGCAGTTCTTC. It encodes CASSSLAGARAGEQFF.

The rearrangement uses TRBV7-2 and TRBJ2-3, with 8 bases fitting TRBD2. The CDR3 contains 14 residues. The germline CDR1 and CDR2 sequences are SGHTA and FQGNSA. The trim removed 5 bases at V and 5 bases at J, leaving 6 bases unmatched. CDR3 amino acids: CASSPLGRVDTQYF. The CDR3 DNA is TGTGCCAGCAGCCCCCTCGGGAGGGTAGATACGCAGTATTTT. The variable domain in full, with the rest retrieved from reference TRBV7-2 and TRBJ2-3, is GAGVSQSPSNKVTEKGKDVELRCDPISGHTALYWYRQSLGQGLEFLIYFQGNSAPDKSGLPSDRFSAERTGGSVSTLTIQRTQQEDSAVYLCASSPLGRVDTQYFGPGTRLTVL.

This clone occurred a few times. The chain joins TRBV27 to TRBJ2-3; 9 bases are shared with TRBD2. The germline V gene encodes CDR1 MNHEY and CDR2 SMNVEV (reference sequence). This CDR3 has 16 amino acids. The V gene end was trimmed by 1 base and the J gene end by 4 bases; junction bases not matched to a gene: 6. CDR3 DNA: TGTGCCAGCAGTTTATTTAGCGGGAGACCCCCAGATACGCAGTATTTT. Translating gives CASSLFSGRPPDTQYF.

The rearrangement joins TRBV4-1 to TRBJ2-6; D remains unclear. The CDR3 is 17 residues long. Germline V gene sequence: CDR1 MGHRA, CDR2 YSYEKL. V lost 0 bases to trimming and J lost 4 bases, with 13 bases between them. CDR3 sequence reads: CASSQDNRQTGANVLTF. The CDR3 DNA is TGCGCCAGCAGCCAAGATAACAGACAAACCGGGGCCAACGTCCTGACTTTC.

The chain joins TRBV19 to TRBJ2-2, with 8 bases matching TRBD1. The V gene's germline CDR1 is LNHDA and CDR2 SQIVND (reference sequence). With V trimmed by 4 bases and J by 5 bases, 6 bases remained unmatched. This CDR3 has 15 amino acids. The CDR3 nucleotides read TGTGCCAGTAGTAAGGGGACAGGTAAAACCGGGGAGCTGTTTTTT. This encodes CASSKGTGKTGELFF.

The chain uses TRBV7-3 and TRBJ1-1, with unresolved D. CDR3 size: 16 residues. Deletions cut 7 bases from V and 3 bases from J, with 21 bases between. Germline V CDR1 and CDR2: SGHTA, FQGTGA. CDR3 residues: CASTDLTRISHTEAFF. The CDR3 coding sequence is TGTGCCAGCACGGACCTCACCCGGATTTCCCACACTGAAGCTTTCTTT.

V gene TRBV6-1 combines with J gene TRBJ1-5; D is uncertain. Between the trimmed V and J ends, which lost 3 bases and 0 bases, there was a span of 6 bases. This CDR3 region has 14 residues. Germline-derived CDR1 and CDR2 are MNHNS and SASEGT. This chain's CDR3 is CASSDGLSNQPQHF. CDR3 DNA: TGTGCCAGCAGTGACGGACTTAGCAATCAGCCCCAGCATTTT.

The chain employs TRBV7-9 and TRBJ1-4; possibly TRBD1 for D (6 bases). V was clipped by 6 bases and J by 4 bases, with 15 bases between them. This CDR3 has 15 amino acids. Germline loops: CDR1 SEHNR, CDR2 FQNEAQ (reference sequence). For the CDR3, the DNA is TGTGCCAGCAGTCCTGGACAGAACCTTAATGAAAAACTGTTTTTT. This encodes CASSPGQNLNEKLFF.

The V call is TRBV29-1, the J call TRBJ2-1; 7 nucleotides match TRBD1. The CDR3 is 13 residues long. The trim removed 2 bases at V and 8 bases at J, leaving 6 bases unmatched. Germline-derived CDR1 and CDR2 are SQVTM and ANQGSEA. The CDR3 reads CSVEQGVTDEQFF. The CDR3 DNA follows: TGCAGCGTTGAACAGGGGGTTACGGATGAGCAGTTCTTC.

This clone has a handful of counts. V gene TRBV5-6 combines with J gene TRBJ1-1; unclear D gene. The CDR3 spans 11 residues. Trimming shortened V by 0 bases and J by 5 bases, and 2 bases separated the two germline ends. From germline, CDR1 is SGHDT and CDR2 YYEEEE. This chain's CDR3 is CASSLVTEAFF. The CDR3 coding sequence is TGTGCCAGCAGCTTGGTAACTGAAGCTTTCTTT. The variable domain in full, completed from reference TRBV5-6 and TRBJ1-1, reads DAGVTQSPTHLIKTRGQQVTLRCSPKSGHDTVSWYQQALGQGPQFIFQYYEEEERQRGNFPDRFSGHQFPNYSSELNVNALLLGDSALYLCASSLVTEAFFGQGTRLTVV.

The chain uses TRBV5-6 and TRBJ2-7, with TRBD1 identical over 8 bases. The CDR3 is 14 residues long. Germline CDR1 is SGHDT and CDR2 is YYEEEE. Trimming removed 4 bases from V and 3 bases from J; junction bases left unmatched: 6. This chain's CDR3 is CASSGQGAGYEQYF. The DNA of the CDR3 is TGTGCCAGCAGCGGTCAGGGGGCCGGCTACGAGCAGTACTTC.

The rearrangement links TRBV7-8 to TRBJ2-1; TRBD1 is a possible D gene (6 bases). This CDR3 is 14 amino acids long. V was shortened by 8 bases and J by 5 bases, with 16 bases between the two germline ends. CDR1 and CDR2 (germline): SGHVS, FQNEAQ. CDR3 protein: CASHSPDRNNEQFF. The CDR3 DNA is TGTGCCAGCCACAGCCCCGACAGGAACAATGAGCAGTTCTTC. The full variable domain, its missing parts supplied by reference TRBV7-8 and TRBJ2-1, is GAGVSQSPRYKVAKRGQDVALRCDPISGHVSLFWYQQALGQGPEFLTYFQNEAQLDKSGLPSDRFFAERPEGSVSTLKIQRTQQEDSAVYLCASHSPDRNNEQFFGPGTRLTVL.

This chain links TRBV19 with TRBJ1-5; D remains ambiguous. The CDR3 spans 14 residues. V was clipped by 3 bases and J by 2 bases, with 8 bases between them. CDR1 and CDR2 (germline): LNHDA, SQIVND (reference sequence). This chain's CDR3 is CASSMERGNQPQHF. CDR3 nucleotide sequence: TGTGCCAGTAGTATGGAACGGGGCAATCAGCCCCAGCATTTT.

This sequence joins TRBV9 and TRBJ2-3, with 12 bases fitting TRBD1. This CDR3 comprises 17 residues. Germline lookup yields CDR1 SGDLS and CDR2 YYNGEE. The V gene end was trimmed by 0 bases and the J gene end by 4 bases; junction bases not matched to a gene: 6. For the CDR3, the DNA is TGTGCCAGCAGCGTAGGTGGGGGACAGGGGGCGGCAGATACGCAGTATTTT. Amino acids: CASSVGGGQGAADTQYF.

The V and J genes are TRBV27 and TRBJ2-1; 7 bases are shared with TRBD2. Germline CDR1 MNHEY, CDR2 SMNVEV (reference sequence). The CDR3 length is 15 residues. V was clipped by 4 bases and J by 5 bases; unmatched bases: 8. In DNA, the CDR3 is TGTGCCAGCAGTTCCGCTAGCGGACTAAACAATGAGCAGTTCTTC. Its translation is CASSSASGLNNEQFF.